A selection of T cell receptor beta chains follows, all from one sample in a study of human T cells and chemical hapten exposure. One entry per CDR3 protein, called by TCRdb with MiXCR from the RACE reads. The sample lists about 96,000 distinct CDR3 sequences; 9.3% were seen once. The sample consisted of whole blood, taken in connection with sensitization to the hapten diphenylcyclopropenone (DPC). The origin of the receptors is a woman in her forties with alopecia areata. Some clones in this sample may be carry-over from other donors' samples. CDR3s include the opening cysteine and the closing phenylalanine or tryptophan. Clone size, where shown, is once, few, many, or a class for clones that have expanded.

cdr3_aa: CASSYGRGSGGTEAFF
j_call: TRBJ1-1
v_call: TRBV6-2/TRBV6-3
clone_size: many

cdr3_aa: CSVRGVGQETQYF
j_call: TRBJ2-5
v_call: TRBV29-1
clone_size: NA

cdr3_aa: CASSTGTAGYNSPLHF
j_call: TRBJ1-6
v_call: TRBV28
clone_size: NA

cdr3_aa: CASIAGGTDTQYF
j_call: TRBJ2-3
v_call: TRBV3-1
clone_size: few

cdr3_aa: CSSTSGSRNIQYF
j_call: TRBJ2-4
v_call: TRBV29-1
clone_size: many

cdr3_aa: CASSLGTKQGEKLFF
j_call: TRBJ1-4
v_call: TRBV5-4
clone_size: few

cdr3_aa: CASRTGIYSGNTIYF
j_call: TRBJ1-3
v_call: TRBV6-5
clone_size: NA

cdr3_aa: CASSYGQGRDTEAFF
j_call: TRBJ1-1
v_call: TRBV5-6
clone_size: few

cdr3_aa: CASSYSPPRGDTQYF
j_call: TRBJ2-3
v_call: TRBV6-5
clone_size: few

cdr3_aa: CAIRDLAGGEQFF
j_call: TRBJ2-1
v_call: TRBV10-3
clone_size: few

cdr3_aa: CASSFRRGRSYEQYF
j_call: TRBJ2-7
v_call: TRBV27
clone_size: many

cdr3_aa: CSVKLTGGTALPQFF
j_call: TRBJ2-1
v_call: TRBV29-1
clone_size: NA

cdr3_aa: CASSKGQLVYEQYF
j_call: TRBJ2-7
v_call: TRBV28
clone_size: NA

cdr3_aa: CASRTTSGRDIQYF
j_call: TRBJ2-4
v_call: TRBV6-2/TRBV6-3
clone_size: many

cdr3_aa: CSVDKRSGRTGEQYF
j_call: TRBJ2-7
v_call: TRBV29-1
clone_size: many

cdr3_aa: CASSLSSRRTQYF
j_call: TRBJ2-5
v_call: TRBV7-9
clone_size: NA

cdr3_aa: CSARDQATYNEQFF
j_call: TRBJ2-1
v_call: TRBV20-1
clone_size: NA

cdr3_aa: CAWTSGNTDTRYF
j_call: TRBJ2-3
v_call: TRBV30
clone_size: NA

cdr3_aa: CASSFGQGVQETQYF
j_call: TRBJ2-5
v_call: TRBV7-9
clone_size: many

cdr3_aa: CASRGQGRGTEAFF
j_call: TRBJ1-1
v_call: TRBV6-5
clone_size: many

cdr3_aa: CATSDSRASGEQFF
j_call: TRBJ2-1
v_call: TRBV24-1
clone_size: few

cdr3_aa: CSVGSGIPNEQFF
j_call: TRBJ2-1
v_call: TRBV29-1
clone_size: many

cdr3_aa: CASRPSVSSYNEQFF
j_call: TRBJ2-1
v_call: TRBV6-2/TRBV6-3
clone_size: many

cdr3_aa: CANPKSRNSPLHF
j_call: TRBJ1-6
v_call: TRBV9
clone_size: many

cdr3_aa: CASSRAQGADTQYF
j_call: TRBJ2-3
v_call: TRBV19
clone_size: many

cdr3_aa: CASSIGGQATKNIQYF
j_call: TRBJ2-4
v_call: TRBV19
clone_size: many

cdr3_aa: CASSTGTGERDTEAFF
j_call: TRBJ1-1
v_call: TRBV18
clone_size: many

cdr3_aa: CASSLRGNTEAFF
j_call: TRBJ1-1
v_call: TRBV11-2
clone_size: many

cdr3_aa: CSVSPGPNSPLHF
j_call: TRBJ1-6
v_call: TRBV29-1
clone_size: many

cdr3_aa: CASSHTGFHEQFF
j_call: TRBJ2-1
v_call: TRBV4-3
clone_size: NA

cdr3_aa: CSAEPGQQETQYF
j_call: TRBJ2-5
v_call: TRBV20-1
clone_size: few

cdr3_aa: CASSQAGWRVSGELFF
j_call: TRBJ2-2
v_call: TRBV3-1
clone_size: NA

cdr3_aa: CASSLEKGSYNEQFF
j_call: TRBJ2-1
v_call: TRBV7-2
clone_size: NA

cdr3_aa: CASSYTGVTEQFF
j_call: TRBJ2-1
v_call: TRBV6-5
clone_size: NA

cdr3_aa: CASSLVPGNTPRRRAVNEQFF
j_call: TRBJ2-1
v_call: TRBV7-8
clone_size: NA

cdr3_aa: CASSPPAGGPETQYF
j_call: TRBJ2-5
v_call: TRBV18
clone_size: NA

cdr3_aa: CASSQGTGDGYTF
j_call: TRBJ1-2
v_call: TRBV3-1
clone_size: few

cdr3_aa: CSAQGGDGYTF
j_call: TRBJ1-2
v_call: TRBV29-1
clone_size: NA

cdr3_aa: CASSQLAAGTEGYEQFF
j_call: TRBJ2-1
v_call: TRBV4-2
clone_size: many

cdr3_aa: CATSPSTALNQPQHF
j_call: TRBJ1-5
v_call: TRBV24-1
clone_size: NA

cdr3_aa: CASSPSGVAYEQYF
j_call: TRBJ2-7
v_call: TRBV9
clone_size: many

cdr3_aa: CASSRGTGASATQYF
j_call: TRBJ2-3
v_call: TRBV28
clone_size: NA

cdr3_aa: CASSLGLNEQFF
j_call: TRBJ2-1
v_call: TRBV5-1
clone_size: few